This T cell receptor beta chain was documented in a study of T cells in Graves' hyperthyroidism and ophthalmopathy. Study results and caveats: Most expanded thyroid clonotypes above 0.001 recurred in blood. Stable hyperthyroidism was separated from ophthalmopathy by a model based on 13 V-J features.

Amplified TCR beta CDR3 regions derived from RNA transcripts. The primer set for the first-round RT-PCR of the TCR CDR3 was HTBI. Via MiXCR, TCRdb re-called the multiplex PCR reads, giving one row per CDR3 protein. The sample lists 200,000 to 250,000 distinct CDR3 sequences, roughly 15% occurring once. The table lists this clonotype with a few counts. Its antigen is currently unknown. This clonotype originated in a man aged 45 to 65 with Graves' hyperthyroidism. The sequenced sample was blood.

CDR3 sequence reads: CASSVGTGKQYF. The CDR3 nucleotides are TGTGCCAGCAGCGTAGGGACAGGGAAGCAGTACTTC. The chain is built from TRBV9 and TRBJ2-7; the match to TRBD1 covers 8 bases. Germline V CDR1 and CDR2: SGDLS, YYNGEE. V dropped 0 bases and J dropped 8; count of bases not matched to a gene: 1. There are 12 residues in the CDR3.